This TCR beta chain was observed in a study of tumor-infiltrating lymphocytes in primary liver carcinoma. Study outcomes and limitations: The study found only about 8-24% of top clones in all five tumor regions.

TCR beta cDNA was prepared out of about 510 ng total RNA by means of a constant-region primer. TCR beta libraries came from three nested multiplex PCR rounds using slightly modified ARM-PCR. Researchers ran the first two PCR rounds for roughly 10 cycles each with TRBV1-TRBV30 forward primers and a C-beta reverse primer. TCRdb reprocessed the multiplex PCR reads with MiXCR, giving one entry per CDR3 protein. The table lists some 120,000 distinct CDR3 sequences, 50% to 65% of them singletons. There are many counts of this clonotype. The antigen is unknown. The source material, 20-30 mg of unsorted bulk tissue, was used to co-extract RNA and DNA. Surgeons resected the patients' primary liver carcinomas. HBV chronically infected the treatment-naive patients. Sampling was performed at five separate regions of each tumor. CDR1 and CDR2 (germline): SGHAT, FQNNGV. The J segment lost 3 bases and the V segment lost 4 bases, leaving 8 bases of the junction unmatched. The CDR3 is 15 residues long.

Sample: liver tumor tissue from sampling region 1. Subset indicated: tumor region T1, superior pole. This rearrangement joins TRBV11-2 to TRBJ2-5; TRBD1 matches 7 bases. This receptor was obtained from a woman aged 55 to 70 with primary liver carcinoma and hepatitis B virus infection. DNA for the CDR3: TGTGCCAGCAGCTCTCAGATAGGGGGCGAAGAGACCCAGTACTTC. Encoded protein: CASSSQIGGEETQYF.